The subject of this entry is one TCR beta chain. No antigen is known for it. CDR3 length: 12 amino acids. Trimming pared 2 bases from V and 5 bases from J, leaving 6 bases between. Germline lookup yields CDR1 MNHNS and CDR2 SASEGT. The source of the sample is a study of response to subunit inactivated influenza vaccine. Findings and limits, study-wide: Authors proposed each seasonal influenza vaccination draws in few new T cells.

TCRdb redid the calling of the RT-PCR reads with MiXCR, one entry per CDR3 protein. The data show hundreds of thousands of distinct CDR3 sequences, 12% seen once. The sample in question was PBMCs from blood, obtained on the day of vaccination. The sequence derives from a man aged 50 or older who received an inactivated influenza vaccine. V and J are TRBV6-1 and TRBJ1-2; D uncertain. The CDR3 reads CASSESLYGYTF. CDR3 nucleotide sequence: TGTGCCAGCAGTGAATCTCTTTATGGCTACACCTTC.